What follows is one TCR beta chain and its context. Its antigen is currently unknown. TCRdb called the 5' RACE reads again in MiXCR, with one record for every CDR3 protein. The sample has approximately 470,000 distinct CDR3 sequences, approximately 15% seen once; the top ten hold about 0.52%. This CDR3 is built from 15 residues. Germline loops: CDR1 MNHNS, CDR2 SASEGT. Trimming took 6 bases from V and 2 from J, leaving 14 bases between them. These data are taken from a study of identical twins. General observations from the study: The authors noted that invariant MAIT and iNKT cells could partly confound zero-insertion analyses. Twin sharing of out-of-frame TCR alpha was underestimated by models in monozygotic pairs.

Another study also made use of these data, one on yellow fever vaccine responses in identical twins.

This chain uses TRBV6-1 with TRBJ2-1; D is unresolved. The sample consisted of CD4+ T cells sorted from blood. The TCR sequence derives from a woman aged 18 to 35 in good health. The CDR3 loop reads CASSRGRLTYNEQFF. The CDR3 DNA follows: TGTGCCAGCAGCCGAGGACGGTTAACCTACAATGAGCAGTTCTTC.